This T cell receptor (beta chain) was recovered during a study of cytomegalovirus exposure and HLA in healthy donors. Study-wide findings and caveats: Later analysis identified a missense DCLRE1C variant that was linked to TCR beta V- and J-gene trimming. A further, later analysis showed that HLA-associated TCR beta chains (compared with equally common others) were more clonally expanded.

As for the donors, each was a healthy bone marrow donor. Donors were nominally healthy when sampled, though unrecorded immune exposures were likely. As regards this clone: As yet, its antigen is unknown. Other DNA sequences in this specimen translate into the identical CDR3.

A multiplex PCR was run with 60 Vbeta primers and 13 Jbeta primers. The repertoire was sequenced with immunoSEQ multiplex PCR; TCRdb's copy has only in-frame clones and lacks some. The profile shows some 180,000 clones, roughly 9.5% of them singletons. The CDR3 loop spans 13 amino acids. V was clipped by 4 bases and J by 2 bases, with 8 bases between them. Looked up from germline, CDR1 is SNHLY and CDR2 is FYNNEI. Sequencing was done on a sample of PBMCs. The J gene is TRBJ1-2, the V gene TRBV2; unclear D gene. The sequence derives from a woman aged 25 to 45 in good health and CMV-seropositive. CDR3 sequence (DNA): TGTGCCAGCAGTGGTACAGCCAACTATGGCTACACCTTC. Translation gives CASSGTANYGYTF. The variable domain in full, completed from reference TRBV2 and TRBJ1-2, reads EPEVTQTPSHQVTQMGQEVILRCVPISNHLYFYWYRQILGQKVEFLVSFYNNEISEKSEIFDDQFSVERPDGSNFTLKIRSTKLEDSAMYFCASSGTANYGYTFGSGTRLTVV.